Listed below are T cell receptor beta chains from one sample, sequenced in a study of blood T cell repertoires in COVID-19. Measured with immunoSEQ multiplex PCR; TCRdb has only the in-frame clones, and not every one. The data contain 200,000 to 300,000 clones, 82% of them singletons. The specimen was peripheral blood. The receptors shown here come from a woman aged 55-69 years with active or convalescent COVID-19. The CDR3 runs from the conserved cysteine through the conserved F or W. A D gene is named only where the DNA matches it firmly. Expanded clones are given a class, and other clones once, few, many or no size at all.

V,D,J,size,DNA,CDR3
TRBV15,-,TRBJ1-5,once,TGTGCCACCAGCAGAGGGAGTGGCCAGCCCCAGCATTTT,CATSRGSGQPQHF
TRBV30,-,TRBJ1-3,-,TGTGCCTCCCTATCTGGAAACACCATATATTTT,CASLSGNTIYF
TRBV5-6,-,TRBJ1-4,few,TGTGCCAGCAGCTTGATAGCAACAAAAGAAAAACTGTTTTTT,CASSLIATKEKLFF
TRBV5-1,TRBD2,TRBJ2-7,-,TGCGCCAGCAGCCTCGGACTAGGAGGCTCCTACGAGCAGTACTTC,CASSLGLGGSYEQYF
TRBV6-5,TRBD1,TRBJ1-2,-,TGTGCCAGCAGTTCGCCTGGACAGGCTAACTATGGCTACACCTTC,CASSSPGQANYGYTF
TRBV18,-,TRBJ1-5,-,TGTGCCAGCTCACCACGCGGGGGACGGGAACAGCCCCAGCATTTT,CASSPRGGREQPQHF
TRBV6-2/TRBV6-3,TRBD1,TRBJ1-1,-,TGTGCCAGCAGTTACTGGGACAGGTGGGGAGCTTTCTTT,CASSYWDRWGAFF
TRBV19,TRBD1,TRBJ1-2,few,TGTGCCAGTAGTAAGGACAGGCGGTATGGCTACACCTTC,CASSKDRRYGYTF
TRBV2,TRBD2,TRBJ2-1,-,TGTGCCAGCAGTTTGGGGGGGGAGGTACGTGAGCAGTTCTTC,CASSLGGEVREQFF
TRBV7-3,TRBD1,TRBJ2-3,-,TGTGCCAGCAGCTTAGTCGGGACAGGGAGAGCAGATACGCAGTATTTT,CASSLVGTGRADTQYF
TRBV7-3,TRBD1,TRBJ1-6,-,TGTGCCAGCAGTTGGACAGGGGGCCGTGGTGCACCCCTCCACTTT,CASSWTGGRGAPLHF
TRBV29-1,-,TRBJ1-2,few,TGCAGCGCCCGGACAGATTATGGCTACACCTTC,CSARTDYGYTF
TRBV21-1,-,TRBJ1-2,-,TGTGCCAGCAGCAAAGGGGGGCGGGTTGGCTACACCTTC,CASSKGGRVGYTF
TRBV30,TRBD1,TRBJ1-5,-,TGTGCCTGGAGTCGACAGGGGAATCAGCCCCAGCATTTT,CAWSRQGNQPQHF
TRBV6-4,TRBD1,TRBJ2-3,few,TGTGCCAGCAGTGGGACAGGGTACCCCACAGATACGCAGTATTTT,CASSGTGYPTDTQYF
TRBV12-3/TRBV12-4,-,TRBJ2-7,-,TGTGCCAGCGGCAACAGGGAAACCTACGAGCAGTACTTC,CASGNRETYEQYF
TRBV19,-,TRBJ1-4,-,TGTGCCAGTAGTCTGGGGGGGACCCGATATGAAAAACTGTTTTTT,CASSLGGTRYEKLFF
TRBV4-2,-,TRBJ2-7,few,TGTGCCAGCAGCCAACCAGGGGGAGGTAAAATCGAGCAGTACTTC,CASSQPGGGKIEQYF
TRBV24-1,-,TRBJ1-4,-,TGTGCCACCACTTCCCCCCAGGAACCAACTAATGAAAAACTGTTTTTT,CATTSPQEPTNEKLFF
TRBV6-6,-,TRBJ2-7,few,TGTGCCAGCAGACCACAGGGAGCCGAGCAGTACTTC,CASRPQGAEQYF
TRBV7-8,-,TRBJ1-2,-,TGTGCCAGCAGCTTAGCTCGACAGGCCCGTCCAACCGGCTATGGCTACACCTTC,CASSLARQARPTGYGYTF
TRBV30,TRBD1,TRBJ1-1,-,TGTGCCTGGAGGCGAGACAGGGGGAACACTGAAGCTTTCTTT,CAWRRDRGNTEAFF
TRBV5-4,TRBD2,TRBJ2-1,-,TGTGCCAGCAGACCTAGCGGGGGGGCGTGGAATGAGCAGTTCTTC,CASRPSGGAWNEQFF
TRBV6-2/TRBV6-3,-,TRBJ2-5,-,TGTGCCAGCAGTTACGGGGGCAGCCAAGAGACCCAGTACTTC,CASSYGGSQETQYF
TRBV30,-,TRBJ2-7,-,TGTGCCTCGACAGCCACAGGGAGCTCCTACGAGCAGTACTTC,CASTATGSSYEQYF
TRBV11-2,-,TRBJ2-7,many,TGTGCCAGCAGCTTAGATCTACGGGGCGAGCAGTACTTC,CASSLDLRGEQYF
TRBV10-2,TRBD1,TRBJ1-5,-,TGCGCCAGCAGGGGACCAGGGGGCCCCAATCAGCCCCAGCATTTT,CASRGPGGPNQPQHF
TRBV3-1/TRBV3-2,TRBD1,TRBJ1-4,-,TGTGCCAGCAGCCGACCCCCGGGACAGGGTAATGAAAAACTGTTTTTT,CASSRPPGQGNEKLFF
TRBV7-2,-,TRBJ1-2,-,TGTGCCAGCAGCTTCCCAGCACTAGATGGCTACACCTTC,CASSFPALDGYTF
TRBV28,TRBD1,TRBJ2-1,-,TGTGCCAGCAGTTTGTCTACAGGGGGCTTAGGGCAGTTCTTC,CASSLSTGGLGQFF
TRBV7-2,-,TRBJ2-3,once,TGTGCCAGCAGCTCTACAGGGAGCACAGATACGCAGTATTTT,CASSSTGSTDTQYF
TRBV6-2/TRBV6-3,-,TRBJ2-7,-,TGTGCCAGCAGCCGTCCGGGACACACCTACGAGCAGTACTTC,CASSRPGHTYEQYF
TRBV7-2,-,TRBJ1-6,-,TGTGCCAGCAGCACCAGGGACACCAGCTCCTATAATTCACCCCTCCACTTT,CASSTRDTSSYNSPLHF
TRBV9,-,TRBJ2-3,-,TGTGCCAGCAGCGTCCAACTAGTAGGTGGATTAGATACGCAGTATTTT,CASSVQLVGGLDTQYF
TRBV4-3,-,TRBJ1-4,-,TGCGCCAGCAGCCAAGGTGGAGTTGGGGAAAAACTGTTTTTT,CASSQGGVGEKLFF
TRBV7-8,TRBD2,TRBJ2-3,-,TGTGCCAGCAGGGGCCTAGCGGGGGGGCCCAGCACAGATACGCAGTATTTT,CASRGLAGGPSTDTQYF
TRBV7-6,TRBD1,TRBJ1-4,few,TGTGCCAGCAGCTTAGGGACAGGTTCGGATGAAAAACTGTTTTTT,CASSLGTGSDEKLFF
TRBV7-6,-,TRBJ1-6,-,TGTGCCAGCAGCTTGCAGGGGTCCCATTCACCCCTCCACTTT,CASSLQGSHSPLHF
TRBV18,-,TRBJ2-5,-,TGTGCCAGCTCACCCCGACAGCCTGGGGAGACCCAGTACTTC,CASSPRQPGETQYF
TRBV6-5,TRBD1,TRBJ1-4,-,TGTGCCAGCAGTTTCGGGACAGGGGCCTCGGGTGAAAAACTGTTTTTT,CASSFGTGASGEKLFF
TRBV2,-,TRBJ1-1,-,TGTGCCAGCAGGATTGCAGGGAACCCTACGACTGAAGCTTTCTTT,CASRIAGNPTTEAFF
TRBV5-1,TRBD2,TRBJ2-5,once,TGCGCCAGCAGCCTGGGCGGACTAGCCGGTCAAGAGACCCAGTACTTC,CASSLGGLAGQETQYF
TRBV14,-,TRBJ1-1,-,TGTGCCAGCCTCCCGTTTGGGAGTTCCACTGAAGCTTTCTTT,CASLPFGSSTEAFF
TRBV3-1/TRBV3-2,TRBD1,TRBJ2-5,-,TGTGCCAGCAGCCCTGGACAGGGGGCTGGCCAAGAGACCCAGTACTTC,CASSPGQGAGQETQYF
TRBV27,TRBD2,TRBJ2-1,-,TGTGCCAGCAGTTTATCTGCGCTAGCGGGCAATGAGCAGTTCTTC,CASSLSALAGNEQFF
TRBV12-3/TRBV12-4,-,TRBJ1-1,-,TGTGCCAGCAGTTTACGGGGGTACGCTGAAGCTTTCTTT,CASSLRGYAEAFF
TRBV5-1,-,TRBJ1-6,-,TGCGCCAGCAGCTTGAGGCAGGGGCCCTCCTATAATTCACCCCTCCACTTT,CASSLRQGPSYNSPLHF
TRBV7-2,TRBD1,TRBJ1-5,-,TGTGCCAGCAGCCCTCAGGGGGCCAGGGGCAATCAGCCCCAGCATTTT,CASSPQGARGNQPQHF
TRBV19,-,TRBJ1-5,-,TGTGCCAGTAGTATAGTTGGCAGTAGCAATCAGCCCCAGCATTTT,CASSIVGSSNQPQHF
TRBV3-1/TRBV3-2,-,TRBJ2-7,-,TGTGCCAGCAGCCAAGGGGATAAGGCGCTGCGGGACGAGCAGTACTTC,CASSQGDKALRDEQYF
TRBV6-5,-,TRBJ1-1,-,TGTGCCAGCAGTCGCGGGGGTGGAGCTTTCTTT,CASSRGGGAFF
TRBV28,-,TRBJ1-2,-,TGTGCCAGCAGTCCAGGGAACCCCGATGCTTATGGCTACACCTTC,CASSPGNPDAYGYTF
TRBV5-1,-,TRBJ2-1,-,TGCGCCAGCAGCTTGGGAGGGCCCGAGTTTAACAATGAGCAGTTCTTC,CASSLGGPEFNNEQFF
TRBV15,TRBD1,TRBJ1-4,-,TGTGCCACCAGCAGAGGCGGTGGGACAGGGGGTGAGAAACTGTTTTTT,CATSRGGGTGGEKLFF
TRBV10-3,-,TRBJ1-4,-,TGTGCCACTCATCCTGGAACAGCTAATGAAAAACTGTTTTTT,CATHPGTANEKLFF
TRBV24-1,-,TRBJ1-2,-,TGTGCCACCAGTGAACAGGGCTATGGCTACACCTTC,CATSEQGYGYTF
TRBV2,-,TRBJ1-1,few,TGTGCCACTCAAGGAGACCGGAACACTGAAGCTTTCTTT,CATQGDRNTEAFF
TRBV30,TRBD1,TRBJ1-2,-,TGTGCCAGGGGTGGGACAGGGGGTGGAGGCTACACCTTC,CARGGTGGGGYTF
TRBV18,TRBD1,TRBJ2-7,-,TGTGCCAGCTCACCTTCCCTCGGACAGGGCTCTATCACCTACGAGCAGTACTTC,CASSPSLGQGSITYEQYF